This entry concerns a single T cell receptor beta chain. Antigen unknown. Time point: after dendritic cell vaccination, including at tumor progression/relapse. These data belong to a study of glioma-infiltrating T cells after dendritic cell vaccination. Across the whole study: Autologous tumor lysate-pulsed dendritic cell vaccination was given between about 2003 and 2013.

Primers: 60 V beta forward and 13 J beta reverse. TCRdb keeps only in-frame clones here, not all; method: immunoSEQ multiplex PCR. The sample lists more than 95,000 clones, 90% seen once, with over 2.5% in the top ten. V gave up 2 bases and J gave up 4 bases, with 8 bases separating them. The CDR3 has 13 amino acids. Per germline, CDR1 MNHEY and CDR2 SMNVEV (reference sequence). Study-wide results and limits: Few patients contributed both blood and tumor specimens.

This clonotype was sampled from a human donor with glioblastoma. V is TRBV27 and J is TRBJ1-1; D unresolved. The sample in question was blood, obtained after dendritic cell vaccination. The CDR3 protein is CASSLGTGTEAFF. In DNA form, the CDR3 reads TGTGCCAGCAGTTTAGGTACTGGCACTGAAGCTTTCTTT.